Below are 9 T cell receptor beta chains sequenced from a single sample in a study of regulatory T cells in long-lasting Graves disease. The authors built TCR beta libraries using iRepertoire HTBI primers and Arm-PCR of CDR3 regions. TCRdb independently ran MiXCR on the multiplex PCR reads; one entry per CDR3 protein. Found here are a few hundred thousand distinct CDR3 sequences, roughly 21% of them singletons; the top ten hold 6.5% to 9%. Time point defined: persistent/refractory GD, antithyroid drugs over 5 years with positive TRAb. After RNA was extracted from PBMCs, the TCR library was made from it. The source material was peripheral blood mononuclear cells (PBMCs), sampled when the disease was refractory, from a patient treated with antithyroid drugs. The receptors were gathered from a female donor with Graves disease.

The chain couples TRBV10-2 to TRBJ2-7; D uncertain. Germline V CDR1 and CDR2: WSHSY, SAAADI. The V end lost 3 bases, the J end lost 4 bases, and 13 bases lay between the germline ends. This CDR3 region has 14 residues. CDR3 DNA: TGCGCCAGCAGTGAAGGGTTAGCTCAATACGAGCAGTACTTC. Residues: CASSEGLAQYEQYF.

The count of this clonotype is one. DNA of the CDR3: TGTGCCAGCAGTCCCACCGGGACAGGGCAGTTCTTC. This encodes CASSPTGTGQFF. The chain uses TRBV6-1 and TRBJ2-1; 8 bases line up with TRBD1. The CDR3 consists of 12 residues. Per the germline V gene, CDR1 is MNHNS and CDR2 is SASEGT. V was clipped by 5 bases and J by 12 bases; unmatched bases: 6.

In this sample, this clonotype turned up many times. The chain employs TRBV12-3 or TRBV12-4 and TRBJ2-5; D unclear. Trimming left V 4 bases short and J 4 bases short, with 10 bases between. The CDR3 length is 13 residues. The CDR3 coding sequence is TGTGCCAGCAGTTCAGACTCGGGAGAGACCCAGTACTTC. As protein: CASSSDSGETQYF.

The chain uses TRBV28 and TRBJ2-7; 7 bases fit TRBD1. The V gene's germline CDR1 is MDHEN and CDR2 SYDVKM. The trim removed 1 base at V and 6 bases at J, leaving 3 bases unmatched. The CDR3 spans 13 residues. CDR3 sequence: CASSLSNRGEQYF. The DNA for the CDR3 is TGTGCCAGCAGTTTATCTAACAGGGGCGAGCAGTACTTC.

Many counts were recorded for this clonotype. In nucleotides, the CDR3 is TGTGCCAGCAGTCGAAGCGGGACGGTGGGCGCCGGGGAGCTGTTTTTT. Translated, it gives CASSRSGTVGAGELFF. This chain joins TRBV11-2 and TRBJ2-2, with 7 bases that match TRBD2. There are 16 residues in the CDR3. Germline V gene sequence: CDR1 SGHAT, CDR2 FQNNGV. With 6 bases clipped from V and 6 bases from J, the junction kept 13 bases outside the gene matches.

This clonotype came up many times. This chain joins TRBV27 and TRBJ1-2; D is uncertain. Germline V gene sequence: CDR1 MNHEY, CDR2 SMNVEV (reference sequence). This CDR3 has 15 residues. V was clipped by 2 bases and J by 8 bases, with 18 bases between them. CDR3 sequence reads: CASSLRSSEEAGYTF. The CDR3 coding sequence is TGTGCCAGCAGTTTAAGATCCAGTGAGGAGGCGGGCTACACCTTC.

This clonotype was seen at least ten times. The rearrangement joins TRBV7-8 to TRBJ1-2; 11 nucleotides align to TRBD1. Germline CDR1 reads SGHVS; CDR2 reads FQNEAQ. The junction had 10 bases not matched to a gene; V was cut back by 0 bases and J by 4 bases. There are 18 residues in the CDR3. CDR3 sequence reads: CASSLAWTGGPVLYGYTF. The CDR3 nucleotides are TGTGCCAGCAGCTTAGCGTGGACAGGGGGCCCGGTCCTCTATGGCTACACCTTC.

The chain joins TRBV11-2 to TRBJ2-2; D not resolved. Per the germline V gene, CDR1 is SGHAT and CDR2 is FQNNGV. The germline V and J ends were trimmed by 8 bases and 5 bases, with 18 bases remaining between them. This CDR3 is 15 amino acids long. CDR3 bases: TGTGCCAGCCGTCCGGTAGGAGCCCAGACCGGGGAGCTGTTTTTT. It translates to CASRPVGAQTGELFF.

This clonotype showed up many times. This chain uses TRBV28 with TRBJ1-1; 7 bases are shared with TRBD1. The CDR3 is 14 amino acids. Germline V gene data show CDR1 as MDHEN and CDR2 as SYDVKM. Losses at the gene ends were 4 bases for V and 3 bases for J; bases not matched to a gene: 5. CDR3 DNA: TGTGCCAGCAGTTCGAATACAGGGGACACTGAAGCTTTCTTT. It specifies CASSSNTGDTEAFF.